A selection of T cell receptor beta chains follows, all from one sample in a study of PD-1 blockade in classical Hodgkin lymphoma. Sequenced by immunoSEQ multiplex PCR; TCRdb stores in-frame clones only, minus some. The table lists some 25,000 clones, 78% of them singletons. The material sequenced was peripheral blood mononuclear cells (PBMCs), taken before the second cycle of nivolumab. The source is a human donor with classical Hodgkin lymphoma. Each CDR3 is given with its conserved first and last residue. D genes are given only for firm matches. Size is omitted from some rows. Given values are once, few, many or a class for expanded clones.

CDR3nt: TGTGCCAGCAGCTTAGGTGCGGGGTACGGCTATGGCTACACCTTC; CDR3aa: CASSLGAGYGYGYTF; j_gene: TRBJ1-2; abundance: NA; d_gene: NA; v_gene: TRBV7-9
CDR3nt: TGTGCCAGCTCACGATCAGGGGGCACTGAAGCTTTCTTT; CDR3aa: CASSRSGGTEAFF; j_gene: TRBJ1-1; abundance: NA; d_gene: TRBD1; v_gene: TRBV18
CDR3nt: TGCGCCAGCAGCTGGGACGGGGGTGATCAGCCCCAGCATTTT; CDR3aa: CASSWDGGDQPQHF; j_gene: TRBJ1-5; abundance: NA; d_gene: NA; v_gene: TRBV5-1
CDR3nt: TGTGCCTGGAGTCGTGGTACAGGCGAATGGACTTATAGCAATCAGCCCCAGCATTTT; CDR3aa: CAWSRGTGEWTYSNQPQHF; j_gene: TRBJ1-5; abundance: NA; d_gene: NA; v_gene: TRBV30
CDR3nt: TGTGCCAGCAGCTTGGCCGTTTCGAACACTGAAGCTTTCTTT; CDR3aa: CASSLAVSNTEAFF; j_gene: TRBJ1-1; abundance: once; d_gene: NA; v_gene: TRBV5-5
CDR3nt: TGTGCCAGCAGCATGGGTGTGAATCAGCCCCAGCATTTT; CDR3aa: CASSMGVNQPQHF; j_gene: TRBJ1-5; abundance: NA; d_gene: NA; v_gene: TRBV7-3
CDR3nt: TGTGCCAGCACCTCTTGGGGCTCTGGAAACACCATATATTTT; CDR3aa: CASTSWGSGNTIYF; j_gene: TRBJ1-3; abundance: few; d_gene: NA; v_gene: TRBV5-5
CDR3nt: TGTGCCAGCAGCCCCAAGACAGGGGGGACATCCTATAATTCACCCCTCCACTTT; CDR3aa: CASSPKTGGTSYNSPLHF; j_gene: TRBJ1-6; abundance: NA; d_gene: TRBD1; v_gene: TRBV7-9
CDR3nt: TGTGCCAGTGGTCAGGGCATCTACGAGCAGTACTTC; CDR3aa: CASGQGIYEQYF; j_gene: TRBJ2-7; abundance: NA; d_gene: NA; v_gene: TRBV19
CDR3nt: TGTGCCAGCAGTGGGACAGGGGGCATCAATCAGCCCCAGCATTTT; CDR3aa: CASSGTGGINQPQHF; j_gene: TRBJ1-5; abundance: NA; d_gene: TRBD1; v_gene: TRBV2
CDR3nt: TGTGCCAGCTCACCCTCAGAGGCCACCACACTTTACAATGAGCAGTTCTTC; CDR3aa: CASSPSEATTLYNEQFF; j_gene: TRBJ2-1; abundance: NA; d_gene: NA; v_gene: TRBV18
CDR3nt: TGTGCCAGCAGTCCCGACAGACTAGGCACAGATACGCAGTATTTT; CDR3aa: CASSPDRLGTDTQYF; j_gene: TRBJ2-3; abundance: NA; d_gene: NA; v_gene: TRBV27
CDR3nt: TGCGCCAGCAGCTTGGACCCGGGACAGACCTATGGCTACACCTTC; CDR3aa: CASSLDPGQTYGYTF; j_gene: TRBJ1-2; abundance: medium-sized; d_gene: TRBD1; v_gene: TRBV5-1
CDR3nt: TGTGCCAGCAGCGCCAATAGCGGGGGGTTCTATACGCAGTATTTT; CDR3aa: CASSANSGGFYTQYF; j_gene: TRBJ2-3; abundance: NA; d_gene: TRBD2; v_gene: TRBV9
CDR3nt: TGTGCCAGCACCACGTATCGGTCCACTGAAGCTTTCTTT; CDR3aa: CASTTYRSTEAFF; j_gene: TRBJ1-1; abundance: NA; d_gene: NA; v_gene: TRBV11-2
CDR3nt: TGTGCCAGCAGCGCTGGCGGGGTAGGGACCTACGAGCAGTACTTC; CDR3aa: CASSAGGVGTYEQYF; j_gene: TRBJ2-7; abundance: NA; d_gene: NA; v_gene: TRBV11-3
CDR3nt: TGTGCCAGCAGCTTTACACAGAGCTCCTACAATGAGCAGTTCTTC; CDR3aa: CASSFTQSSYNEQFF; j_gene: TRBJ2-1; abundance: NA; d_gene: NA; v_gene: TRBV7-2
CDR3nt: TGTGCCACCAGCAGAGGGCAGGGCAAATACTTC; CDR3aa: CATSRGQGKYF; j_gene: TRBJ2-7; abundance: NA; d_gene: NA; v_gene: TRBV15
CDR3nt: TGTGCCAGCAGTGGGTCCGACTCTTCTCAGCCCCAGCATTTT; CDR3aa: CASSGSDSSQPQHF; j_gene: TRBJ1-5; abundance: once; d_gene: NA; v_gene: TRBV2
CDR3nt: TGTGCCTGGAAAAGCCGGGGACTAGCGGGGGTAGCCAAAAACATTCAGTACTTC; CDR3aa: CAWKSRGLAGVAKNIQYF; j_gene: TRBJ2-4; abundance: once; d_gene: TRBD2; v_gene: TRBV30
CDR3nt: TGTGCCTGGAGTGTAGGTGGGCCGCAGCCCCAGCATTTT; CDR3aa: CAWSVGGPQPQHF; j_gene: TRBJ1-5; abundance: few; d_gene: NA; v_gene: TRBV30
CDR3nt: TGTGCCAGTAGCGGGACTAGCGATGCCGAGCAGTACTTC; CDR3aa: CASSGTSDAEQYF; j_gene: TRBJ2-7; abundance: NA; d_gene: TRBD2; v_gene: TRBV19
CDR3nt: TGTGCCAGCAGCTCGAAGGAGTGGGACACTGAAGCTTTCTTT; CDR3aa: CASSSKEWDTEAFF; j_gene: TRBJ1-1; abundance: medium-sized; d_gene: NA; v_gene: TRBV11-2
CDR3nt: TGTGCCAGCAGCTTCGGAGGGGCGGACGGCCTCTATGGCTACACCTTC; CDR3aa: CASSFGGADGLYGYTF; j_gene: TRBJ1-2; abundance: NA; d_gene: NA; v_gene: TRBV5-6
CDR3nt: TGTGCCTGGCGGGGTTCTTCCTACGAGCAGTACTTC; CDR3aa: CAWRGSSYEQYF; j_gene: TRBJ2-7; abundance: NA; d_gene: NA; v_gene: TRBV30
CDR3nt: TGTGCCAGCAGTTTTTACAGGGACACTGAAGCTTTCTTT; CDR3aa: CASSFYRDTEAFF; j_gene: TRBJ1-1; abundance: NA; d_gene: NA; v_gene: TRBV27
CDR3nt: TGTGCCAGCAGCCAAGATGGACGAGACGGAGGGCAGTACTTC; CDR3aa: CASSQDGRDGGQYF; j_gene: TRBJ2-7; abundance: NA; d_gene: NA; v_gene: TRBV4-2
CDR3nt: TGTGCCAGCAGTTTCCGAGAATCAGACCCACACACTGAAGCTTTCTTT; CDR3aa: CASSFRESDPHTEAFF; j_gene: TRBJ1-1; abundance: NA; d_gene: NA; v_gene: TRBV27
CDR3nt: TGTGCCATCAGTGAGTCCCCGGGACAGGGAACGGTCCAGGATGAAGCTTTCTTT; CDR3aa: CAISESPGQGTVQDEAFF; j_gene: TRBJ1-1; abundance: NA; d_gene: TRBD1; v_gene: TRBV10-3
CDR3nt: TGTGCCAGCAGCCCCATGTCCGCGGGGGGCGAAAAGTACTTC; CDR3aa: CASSPMSAGGEKYF; j_gene: TRBJ2-7; abundance: NA; d_gene: TRBD2; v_gene: TRBV11-3
CDR3nt: TGTGCCAGCAGCTTATCGACGACAGGGACCTACGAGCAGTACTTC; CDR3aa: CASSLSTTGTYEQYF; j_gene: TRBJ2-7; abundance: NA; d_gene: TRBD1; v_gene: TRBV7-9
CDR3nt: TGTGCCATCAGGGGGGGGGAAGTTGGCTACACCTTC; CDR3aa: CAIRGGEVGYTF; j_gene: TRBJ1-2; abundance: NA; d_gene: NA; v_gene: TRBV10-3
CDR3nt: TGTGCCAGCAGTTCCAGGACAGGGCAGCAAGAGACCCAGTACTTC; CDR3aa: CASSSRTGQQETQYF; j_gene: TRBJ2-5; abundance: NA; d_gene: TRBD1; v_gene: TRBV6-1
CDR3nt: TGTGCCAGCAGCCAAGTCGGGGGGCTCTCCTACGAGCAGTACTTC; CDR3aa: CASSQVGGLSYEQYF; j_gene: TRBJ2-7; abundance: NA; d_gene: NA; v_gene: TRBV14
CDR3nt: TGTGCCAGCAGCTTACAGGGCAGGGAGCAGTTCTTC; CDR3aa: CASSLQGREQFF; j_gene: TRBJ2-1; abundance: once; d_gene: NA; v_gene: TRBV5-5
CDR3nt: TGTGCCAGTTTACGTTATGAGGGGGACTATGGCTACACCTTC; CDR3aa: CASLRYEGDYGYTF; j_gene: TRBJ1-2; abundance: NA; d_gene: NA; v_gene: TRBV2
CDR3nt: TGTGCCACATACAGGGATTTCACAGATACGCAGTATTTT; CDR3aa: CATYRDFTDTQYF; j_gene: TRBJ2-3; abundance: NA; d_gene: NA; v_gene: TRBV6-6
CDR3nt: TGTGCCAGCAGCTTCGACTGGACAGGAGGGGATGGCTACACCTTC; CDR3aa: CASSFDWTGGDGYTF; j_gene: TRBJ1-2; abundance: NA; d_gene: TRBD1; v_gene: TRBV5-6
CDR3nt: TGTGCCACCAGGGGACAGGGGACTTCACCCCTCCACTTT; CDR3aa: CATRGQGTSPLHF; j_gene: TRBJ1-6; abundance: NA; d_gene: TRBD1; v_gene: TRBV15
CDR3nt: TGCGCCAGCAGTTATACAGGGGACTCCTATAATTCACCCCTCCACTTT; CDR3aa: CASSYTGDSYNSPLHF; j_gene: TRBJ1-6; abundance: NA; d_gene: TRBD1; v_gene: TRBV5-1
CDR3nt: TGTGCCAGCAGCCGAGCCGGGACAAATGGAAACACTGAAGCTTTCTTT; CDR3aa: CASSRAGTNGNTEAFF; j_gene: TRBJ1-1; abundance: NA; d_gene: NA; v_gene: TRBV27
CDR3nt: TGTGCCAGCAGTTACTCGACGGTAGCCACCGGGGAGCTGTTTTTT; CDR3aa: CASSYSTVATGELFF; j_gene: TRBJ2-2; abundance: NA; d_gene: NA; v_gene: TRBV6-5
CDR3nt: TGTGCCAGCAGCCAAGAGGTAGCGCGGGGTAGTTACAATGAGCAGTTCTTC; CDR3aa: CASSQEVARGSYNEQFF; j_gene: TRBJ2-1; abundance: NA; d_gene: NA; v_gene: TRBV4-2
CDR3nt: TGTGCCAGCAGTAGGGACCGGTCCTACAATGAGCAGTTCTTC; CDR3aa: CASSRDRSYNEQFF; j_gene: TRBJ2-1; abundance: once; d_gene: NA; v_gene: TRBV6-5
CDR3nt: TGCAGCGTCCCCCGGGGGGGCAGTAACTATGGCTACACCTTC; CDR3aa: CSVPRGGSNYGYTF; j_gene: TRBJ1-2; abundance: NA; d_gene: NA; v_gene: TRBV29-1
CDR3nt: TGCGCCAGCAGCTGGGACAGTAACACTGAAGCTTTCTTT; CDR3aa: CASSWDSNTEAFF; j_gene: TRBJ1-1; abundance: NA; d_gene: TRBD1; v_gene: TRBV5-1
CDR3nt: TGTGCCAGCAGTTACGGGGCAGGGAACGATGAGCAGTTCTTC; CDR3aa: CASSYGAGNDEQFF; j_gene: TRBJ2-1; abundance: NA; d_gene: NA; v_gene: TRBV6-5
CDR3nt: TGTGCCAGCAGCGTAAATGAAGAGACCCAGTACTTC; CDR3aa: CASSVNEETQYF; j_gene: TRBJ2-5; abundance: few; d_gene: NA; v_gene: TRBV9